These 24 T cell receptor beta chains originate from one sample sequenced in a study of blood T cell repertoires in COVID-19. Only in-frame clones appear in the TCRdb table, and some are missing; sequencing was by immunoSEQ multiplex PCR. The sample lists 150,000 or so clones; around 80% were seen once. The sequenced sample was peripheral blood. The receptors originated from a human donor with acute or convalescent COVID-19. The donor label of this sample is uncertain.

The chain has TRBV7-2 and TRBJ2-3; 11 nucleotides match TRBD2. The V gene end was trimmed by 1 base and the J gene end by 11 bases; junction bases not matched to a gene: 8. The CDR3 contains 15 residues. The germline V gene has CDR1 SGHTA and CDR2 FQGNSA. This chain's CDR3 is CASSLVLAGARMQYF. CDR3 bases: TGTGCCAGCAGCTTAGTACTAGCGGGAGCCCGAATGCAGTATTTT.

The V call is TRBV6-5, the J call TRBJ1-5; possible D gene TRBD1, 6 bases. The germline CDR1 and CDR2 sequences are MNHEY and SVGAGI. Trimming took 5 bases from V and 5 from J, leaving 16 bases between them. CDR3 length: 15 amino acids. The DNA of the CDR3 is TGTGCCAGCAGTCTCGGTGGACAGCATCATCAGCCCCAGCATTTT. Amino acid sequence: CASSLGGQHHQPQHF.

The V call is TRBV5-4, the J call TRBJ1-6, with TRBD1 as a possible D gene (5 bases). The CDR3 consists of 16 residues. In germline, CDR1 is SGHNT, CDR2 YYREEE (reference sequence). The V end lost 0 bases, the J end lost 9 bases, and 16 bases lay between the germline ends. The CDR3: CASSLAPQGSVSPLHF. CDR3 coding DNA: TGTGCCAGCAGCTTGGCACCCCAGGGAAGCGTTTCACCCCTCCACTTT.

V and J are TRBV18 and TRBJ2-5; D gene uncertain. CDR1 and CDR2 (germline): KGHSH, LQKENI. V was clipped by 3 bases and J by 2 bases, with 7 bases between them. CDR3 size: 13 residues. CDR3 in amino acids: CASSPGEQETQYF. As DNA, the CDR3 is TGTGCCAGCTCACCGGGCGAACAAGAGACCCAGTACTTC.

The DNA of the CDR3 is TGTGCCAGCAGCCCAATAGTGGGGGGAGGCTACACCTTC. It yields the protein CASSPIVGGGYTF. The rearrangement links TRBV3-1 (or the pseudogene TRBV3-2) to TRBJ1-2; tentatively, D is TRBD1 (5 bases). V was clipped by 4 bases and J by 8 bases, with 14 bases between them. This CDR3 is built from 13 residues. Germline loops: CDR1 LGHDT, CDR2 YNNKEL (reference sequence).

This chain joins TRBV4-3 and TRBJ2-4; D is ambiguous. Germline V lookup: CDR1 LGHNA, CDR2 YSLEER. The CDR3 length is 16 residues. V was pared by 0 bases and J by 0 bases, with 9 bases between. DNA of the CDR3: TGCGCCAGCAGCCAAGAATTTAGCCTAGCCAAAAACATTCAGTACTTC. As protein: CASSQEFSLAKNIQYF.

The chain is built from TRBV4-2 and TRBJ2-7; 10 bases are shared with TRBD1. Germline values: CDR1 LGHNA, CDR2 YNFKEQ. The trim removed 7 bases at V and 6 bases at J, leaving 9 bases unmatched. CDR3 size: 14 residues. CDR3 DNA: TGTGCCAGCACCCAGGGACAGGGGAGAAGCGAGCAGTACTTC. This gives the protein CASTQGQGRSEQYF.

The V call is TRBV7-9, the J call TRBJ1-1; D is uncertain. Germline V gene sequence: CDR1 SEHNR, CDR2 FQNEAQ (reference sequence). The ends were cut back, 8 bases at V and 1 base at J, with 8 bases in the middle. This CDR3 spans 12 amino acids. This CDR3 is CASRHGNTEAFF. The CDR3, as DNA: TGTGCCAGCCGCCACGGGAACACTGAAGCTTTCTTT.

This rearrangement joins TRBV4-2 to TRBJ2-5, with 11 bases aligning to TRBD2. The V gene end was trimmed by 1 base and the J gene end by 6 bases; junction bases not matched to a gene: 13. CDR3 length: 18 amino acids. Germline values: CDR1 LGHNA, CDR2 YNFKEQ. The CDR3 DNA sequence: TGTGCCAGCAGCCAAGCGGCAGGAATAGCGGGGGGGCTAAAGACCCAGTACTTC. It is translated as CASSQAAGIAGGLKTQYF.

This chain's CDR3 is CSVETGARAFF. The CDR3 nucleotides are TGCAGCGTTGAAACAGGGGCGCGAGCTTTCTTT. V usage is TRBV29-1 and J usage is TRBJ1-1; the match to TRBD1 covers 7 bases. V shed 2 bases and J 10 bases; nucleotides not matched to a gene: 4. Germline CDR1 SQVTM, CDR2 ANQGSEA. This CDR3 has 11 residues.

This clone was observed a single time. The V gene is TRBV30, the J gene TRBJ1-6; D not certain. The germline V gene encodes CDR1 GTSNPN and CDR2 SVGIG (reference sequence). The V gene lost 3 bases and the J gene lost 1 base, with 7 bases spanning the gap. The CDR3 totals 14 residues. The DNA of the CDR3 is TGTGCCTGGAGCAGTCTTTCCTATAATTCACCCCTCCACTTT. Translating it yields CAWSSLSYNSPLHF.

The CDR3 loop reads CASSFRGGDQPQHF. The CDR3 DNA is TGTGCCAGCAGCTTCAGGGGCGGTGATCAGCCCCAGCATTTT. The chain is built from TRBV5-6 and TRBJ1-5; D may be TRBD1 (6 bases). Germline CDR1 and CDR2: SGHDT and YYEEEE. V gave up 2 bases and J gave up 5 bases, with 11 bases separating them. The CDR3 contains 14 residues.

The chain combines TRBV11-2 with TRBJ1-2, with D maybe TRBD1 (5 bases). Germline V gene data show CDR1 as SGHAT and CDR2 as FQNNGV. The CDR3 is 13 amino acids. The V end was cut by 4 bases, the J end by 3 bases, with 9 bases between. Here the CDR3 DNA reads TGTGCCAGCAGCTGGGGACTAGACTATGGCTACACCTTC. It yields the protein CASSWGLDYGYTF.

This clone was seen only once. CDR3 protein: CAYRGGARNEQFF. The CDR3 DNA follows: TGTGCCTACCGCGGGGGGGCTAGAAATGAGCAGTTCTTC. V is TRBV30 and J is TRBJ2-1, with 9 bases lining up with TRBD2. With 7 bases clipped from V and 7 bases from J, the junction kept 8 bases outside the gene matches. The CDR3 covers 13 residues. Germline V gene sequence: CDR1 GTSNPN, CDR2 SVGIG (reference sequence).

This clone has just one count. This sequence joins TRBV30 and TRBJ2-7; D is perhaps TRBD2 (7 bases). CDR1 is GTSNPN and CDR2 is SVGIG in the germline V gene (reference sequence). CDR3 length equals 13 residues. V dropped 2 bases and J dropped 7 bases, with 15 bases sitting between them. CDR3 amino acids: CAWSSGGLGEQYF. The CDR3 DNA reads as TGTGCCTGGAGTTCGGGGGGCTTGGGAGAGCAGTACTTC.

This rearrangement joins TRBV19 to TRBJ1-4, with 11 nucleotides matching TRBD1. Germline V gene data show CDR1 as LNHDA and CDR2 as SQIVND (reference sequence). Germline trimming cut 6 bases from V and 3 bases from J; bases unmatched to any gene: 6. There are 16 residues in the CDR3. CDR3 coding DNA: TGTGCCAGTAGCTCCGGGACAGGGGGATCTAATGAAAAACTGTTTTTT. Translation: CASSSGTGGSNEKLFF.

This clone was counted between two and nine times. This chain links TRBV7-8 with TRBJ1-5; 9 positions match TRBD1. The CDR3 is 18 amino acids. Trimming removed 1 base from V and 2 bases from J; junction bases left unmatched: 9. The germline CDR1 and CDR2 sequences are SGHVS and FQNEAQ. This CDR3 is CASSLGDRALSGNQPQHF. Written as DNA, the CDR3 is TGTGCCAGCAGCTTAGGGGACAGGGCCCTCAGCGGCAATCAGCCCCAGCATTTT.

This clone was detected only a few times. The V call is TRBV30, the J call TRBJ1-1, with 8 bases matching TRBD1. The CDR3 sequence is 12 residues long. J gave up 0 bases and V 8 bases, and 2 bases lay outside the gene matches. The V gene's germline CDR1 is GTSNPN and CDR2 SVGIG (reference sequence). The CDR3 region is CASRGLNTEAFF. In nucleotides, the CDR3 is TGTGCCAGCAGGGGGCTGAACACTGAAGCTTTCTTT.

CDR3: CAGADDPGGYGYTF. DNA for the CDR3: TGTGCCGGGGCAGACGACCCAGGGGGCTATGGCTACACCTTC. V usage is TRBV30 and J usage is TRBJ1-2, with TRBD1 matching over 7 bases. There are 14 residues in the CDR3. The J segment lost 4 bases and the V segment lost 8 bases, leaving 13 bases of the junction unmatched. The V gene's germline CDR1 is GTSNPN and CDR2 SVGIG (reference sequence).

The chain joins TRBV7-9 to TRBJ1-5; weak D call: TRBD1 (6 bases). CDR1 and CDR2 (germline): SEHNR, FQNEAQ (reference sequence). Trimming removed 2 bases at V and 0 bases at J, with 11 bases between. The CDR3 length is 16 residues. The CDR3 DNA reads TGTGCCAGCAGCTTATCCCGACAGGATAGCAATCAGCCCCAGCATTTT. This codes for CASSLSRQDSNQPQHF.

The rearrangement links TRBV12-5 to TRBJ1-5; D gene unclear. Deletions cut 2 bases from V and 4 bases from J, with 12 bases between. The CDR3 runs to 15 residues. Germline CDR1 is LGHNT and CDR2 is FRNRAP. The CDR3 coding sequence is TGTGCTAGTGGTTTGATGTATGCGGGTAATCAGCCCCAGCATTTT. The encoded protein is CASGLMYAGNQPQHF.

The chain combines TRBV3-1 (or the pseudogene TRBV3-2) with TRBJ1-1, with 8 bases matching TRBD1. V was pared by 0 bases and J by 11 bases, with 5 bases of the junction left unmatched. Per the germline V gene, CDR1 is LGHDT and CDR2 is YNNKEL (reference sequence). The CDR3 sequence is 13 residues long. The CDR3 protein is CASSQESRGQAFF. The DNA for the CDR3 is TGTGCCAGCAGCCAAGAAAGCAGGGGGCAGGCTTTCTTT.

The genes are TRBV5-1 and TRBJ2-2, with D unresolved. This CDR3 is built from 12 residues. Trimming left V 1 base short and J 9 bases short, with 7 bases between. Per germline, CDR1 SGHRS and CDR2 YFSETQ. The CDR3 protein is CASSLSYRELFF. The CDR3 coding sequence is TGCGCCAGCAGCTTGTCCTATCGGGAGCTGTTTTTT.

This sequence joins TRBV7-2 and TRBJ1-1; D ambiguous. The CDR3 extends over 14 amino acids. Germline loops: CDR1 SGHTA, CDR2 FQGNSA. V lost 4 bases, J lost 5 bases, and 14 bases lay in between. CDR3 region: CASSYPRKNTEAFF. The CDR3 DNA follows: TGTGCCAGCAGCTACCCGCGGAAGAATACTGAAGCTTTCTTT.